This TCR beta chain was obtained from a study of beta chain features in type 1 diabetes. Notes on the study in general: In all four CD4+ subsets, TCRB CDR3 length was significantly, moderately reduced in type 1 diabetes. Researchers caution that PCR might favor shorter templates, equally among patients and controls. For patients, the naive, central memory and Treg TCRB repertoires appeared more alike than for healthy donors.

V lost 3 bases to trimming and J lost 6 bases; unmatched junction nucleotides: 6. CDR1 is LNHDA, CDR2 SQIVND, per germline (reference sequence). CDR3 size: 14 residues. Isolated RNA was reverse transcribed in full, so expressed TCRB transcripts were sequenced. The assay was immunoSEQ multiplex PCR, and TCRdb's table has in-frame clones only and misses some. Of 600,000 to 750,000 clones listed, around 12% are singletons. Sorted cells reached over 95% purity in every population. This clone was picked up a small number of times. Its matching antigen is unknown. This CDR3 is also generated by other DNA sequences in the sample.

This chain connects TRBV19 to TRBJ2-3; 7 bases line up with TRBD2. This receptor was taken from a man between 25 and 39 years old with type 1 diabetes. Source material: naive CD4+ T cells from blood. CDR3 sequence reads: CASSIGGGLDTQYF. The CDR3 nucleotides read TGTGCCAGTAGTATCGGCGGGGGACTTGATACGCAGTATTTT.